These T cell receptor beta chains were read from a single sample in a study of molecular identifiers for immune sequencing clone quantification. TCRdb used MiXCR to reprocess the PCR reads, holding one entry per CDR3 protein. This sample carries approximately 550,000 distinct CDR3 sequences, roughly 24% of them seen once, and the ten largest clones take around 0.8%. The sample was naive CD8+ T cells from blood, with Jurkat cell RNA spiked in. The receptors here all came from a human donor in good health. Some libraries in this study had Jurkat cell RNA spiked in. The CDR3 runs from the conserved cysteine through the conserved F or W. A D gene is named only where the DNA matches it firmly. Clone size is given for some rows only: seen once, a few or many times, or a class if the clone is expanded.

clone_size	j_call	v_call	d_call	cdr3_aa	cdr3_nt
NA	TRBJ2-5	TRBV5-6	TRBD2	CASKPGLAGGPVRETQYF	TGTGCCAGCAAACCGGGACTAGCGGGAGGGCCGGTTCGGGAGACCCAGTACTTC
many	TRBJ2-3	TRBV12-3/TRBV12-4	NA	CASSSSGAVATDTQYF	TGTGCCAGCAGCTCGTCCGGGGCTGTAGCTACAGATACGCAGTATTTT
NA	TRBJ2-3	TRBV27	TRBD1	CASSSYSVAPQGADTQYF	TGTGCCAGCAGTTCGTATAGCGTGGCTCCCCAGGGGGCAGATACGCAGTATTTT
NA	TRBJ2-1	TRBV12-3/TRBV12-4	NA	CASLSTVRNEQFF	TGTGCCAGCTTGTCGACAGTCCGGAATGAGCAGTTCTTC
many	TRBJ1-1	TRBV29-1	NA	CTYAPEAFF	TGCACCTACGCCCCTGAAGCTTTCTTT
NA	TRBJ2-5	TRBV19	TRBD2	CASSGRLAGLLQETQYF	TGTGCCAGTAGTGGGCGACTAGCGGGACTATTACAAGAGACCCAGTACTTC
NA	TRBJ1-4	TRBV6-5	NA	CASSYSAGGLNEKLFF	TGTGCCAGCAGTTACTCAGCAGGCGGGCTTAATGAAAAACTGTTTTTT
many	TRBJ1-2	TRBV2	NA	CASSGGEGYGYTF	TGTGCCAGCAGTGGCGGGGAGGGCTATGGCTACACCTTC
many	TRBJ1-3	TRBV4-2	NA	CASSQDGGFGNTIYF	TGTGCCAGCAGCCAAGATGGGGGTTTTGGAAACACCATATATTTT
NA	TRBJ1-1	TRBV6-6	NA	CASTDVKGLNTEAFF	TGTGCCAGCACCGACGTGAAGGGCCTGAACACTGAAGCTTTCTTT
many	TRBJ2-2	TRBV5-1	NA	CASSLSSTTGELFF	TGCGCCAGCAGCTTGTCCTCTACCACCGGGGAGCTGTTTTTT
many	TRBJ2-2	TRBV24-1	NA	CATSDPGRTNTGELFF	TGTGCCACCAGTGACCCCGGACGGACGAACACCGGGGAGCTGTTTTTT
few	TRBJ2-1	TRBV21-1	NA	CASSQNVRLHYNEQFF	TGTGCCAGCAGCCAAAACGTCCGTCTGCACTACAATGAGCAGTTCTTC
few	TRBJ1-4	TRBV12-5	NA	CASGLAGEKSNEKLFF	TGTGCTAGTGGTTTGGCGGGGGAAAAATCTAATGAAAAACTGTTTTTT
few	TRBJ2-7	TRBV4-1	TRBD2	CASSQFGPGGSYEQYF	TGCGCCAGCAGCCAATTCGGGCCGGGGGGCTCCTACGAGCAGTACTTC
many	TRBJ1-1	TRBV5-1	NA	CASSWGNRDANTEAFF	TGCGCCAGCAGCTGGGGAAACAGGGACGCGAACACTGAAGCTTTCTTT
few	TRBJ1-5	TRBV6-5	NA	CASSSLKKDGYSNQPQHF	TGTGCCAGCAGTTCCCTTAAAAAGGACGGATATAGCAATCAGCCCCAGCATTTT
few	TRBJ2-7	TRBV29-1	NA	CSVVQDSYEQYF	TGCAGCGTTGTTCAGGACTCCTACGAGCAGTACTTC
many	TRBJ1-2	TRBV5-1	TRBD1	CASSLSGTGVGYTF	TGCGCCAGCAGCTTGTCAGGGACAGGGGTCGGCTACACCTTC
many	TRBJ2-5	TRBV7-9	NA	CASSLSLGVPSGIETQYF	TGTGCCAGCAGCCTTAGTCTTGGAGTCCCCTCGGGGATCGAGACCCAGTACTTC
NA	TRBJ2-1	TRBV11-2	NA	CASSLDLAPEQFF	TGTGCCAGCAGCTTAGATTTGGCCCCCGAGCAGTTCTTC
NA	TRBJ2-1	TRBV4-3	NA	CASAKIAGSSYNEQFF	TGCGCCTCCGCCAAGATAGCCGGGAGCTCCTACAATGAGCAGTTCTTC
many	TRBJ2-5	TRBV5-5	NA	CASSLSQRRNPSQETQYF	TGTGCCAGCAGCTTGAGCCAGCGGAGAAACCCGAGCCAAGAGACCCAGTACTTC
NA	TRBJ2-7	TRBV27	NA	CASSLTRWGEQYF	TGTGCCAGCAGTTTGACTAGGTGGGGCGAGCAGTACTTC
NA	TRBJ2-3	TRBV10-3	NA	CAISESAAAASTDTQYF	TGTGCCATCAGTGAGTCGGCCGCCGCGGCGAGCACAGATACGCAGTATTTT
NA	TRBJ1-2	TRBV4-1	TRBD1	CASSQKTGADYGYTF	TGCGCCAGCAGCCAGAAAACAGGGGCCGACTATGGCTACACCTTC
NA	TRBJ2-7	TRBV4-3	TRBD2	CASSQDKSGGSYEQYF	TGCGCCAGCAGCCAAGATAAAAGCGGGGGCTCCTACGAGCAGTACTTC
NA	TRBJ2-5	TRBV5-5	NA	CASPLGGFLQEAQYF	TGTGCCAGCCCTCTTGGGGGTTTTCTCCAAGAGGCCCAGTACTTC
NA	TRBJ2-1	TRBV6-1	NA	CASSAVDLRHYNAQFF	TGTGCCAGCAGCGCTGTGGACCTACGGCACTACAATGCGCAGTTCTTC
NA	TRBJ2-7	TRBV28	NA	CASMGQQYFSYEQYF	TGTGCCAGCATGGGCCAACAGTATTTCTCCTACGAGCAGTACTTC
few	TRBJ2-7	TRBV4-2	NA	CASSQVVTNTYEQYF	TGTGCCAGCAGCCAAGTAGTGACGAATACCTACGAGCAGTACTTC
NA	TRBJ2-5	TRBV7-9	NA	CASSFVQTPLGETQYF	TGTGCCAGCAGCTTCGTACAGACACCCTTGGGGGAGACCCAGTACTTC
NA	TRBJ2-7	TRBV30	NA	CAWSLGRTYEQYF	TGTGCCTGGAGTTTAGGTAGAACATACGAGCAGTACTTC
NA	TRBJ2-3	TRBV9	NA	CASSVTELGTDTQYF	TGTGCCAGCAGCGTTACAGAGCTCGGCACAGATACGCAGTATTTT
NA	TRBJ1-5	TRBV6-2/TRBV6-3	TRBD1	CASSPQGQFNQPQHF	TGTGCCAGCAGTCCCCAGGGACAGTTCAATCAGCCCCAGCATTTT
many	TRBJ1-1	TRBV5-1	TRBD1	CASSLDRELPEAFF	TGCGCCAGCAGCCTGGACAGGGAACTACCTGAAGCTTTCTTT
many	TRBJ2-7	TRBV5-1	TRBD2	CASRPPASGRVDEQYF	TGCGCCAGCAGGCCGCCCGCTAGCGGGAGGGTAGACGAGCAGTACTTC
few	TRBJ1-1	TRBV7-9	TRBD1	CASSPGGKGSNTEAFF	TGTGCCAGCAGCCCAGGGGGAAAAGGTTCGAACACTGAAGCTTTCTTT
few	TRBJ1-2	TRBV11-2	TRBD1	CASSSDRDAYGYTF	TGTGCCAGCAGCTCGGACAGGGATGCTTATGGCTACACCTTC
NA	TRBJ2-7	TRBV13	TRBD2	CASSASGSGNEQYF	TGTGCCAGCAGCGCCAGCGGGAGCGGCAACGAGCAGTACTTC
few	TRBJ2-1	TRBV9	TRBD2	CASSVVGRGAFPYNEQFF	TGTGCCAGCAGCGTAGTGGGGCGGGGGGCTTTCCCCTACAATGAGCAGTTCTTC
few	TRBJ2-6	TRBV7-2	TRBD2	CASSGLAGESGANVLTF	TGTGCCAGCTCCGGGCTAGCGGGAGAGTCTGGGGCCAACGTCCTGACTTTC
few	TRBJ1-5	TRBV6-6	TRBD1	CASSYDRVNQPQHF	TGTGCCAGCAGTTACGACAGGGTCAATCAGCCCCAGCATTTT
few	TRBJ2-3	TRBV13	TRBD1	CASSNQLPTGGGLDTQYF	TGTGCCAGCAGCAACCAACTACCGACAGGGGGAGGCCTGGATACGCAGTATTTT
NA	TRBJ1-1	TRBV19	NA	CASSIAGVTEAFF	TGTGCCAGTAGTATAGCCGGGGTCACTGAAGCTTTCTTT
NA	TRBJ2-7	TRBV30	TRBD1	CAWSKGQGLEQYF	TGTGCCTGGAGTAAGGGACAGGGGCTCGAGCAGTACTTC
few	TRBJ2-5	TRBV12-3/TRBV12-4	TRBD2	CASSLLVAGVQETQYF	TGTGCCAGCAGTTTACTGGTAGCGGGAGTCCAAGAGACCCAGTACTTC
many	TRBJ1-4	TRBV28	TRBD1	CASSLLLFGGTGEEKLFF	TGTGCCAGCAGTTTATTACTTTTTGGCGGGACAGGGGAAGAAAAACTGTTTTTT
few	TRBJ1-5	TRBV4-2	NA	CASSQDLRGFSGNQPQHF	TGTGCCAGCAGCCAAGATTTGCGAGGGTTTTCTGGCAATCAGCCCCAGCATTTT
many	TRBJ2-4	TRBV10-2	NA	CASSEGRENIQYF	TGCGCCAGCAGTGAGGGGCGCGAAAACATTCAGTACTTC
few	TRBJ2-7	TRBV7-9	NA	CASSSPSVSYEQYF	TGTGCCAGCAGCTCCCCTAGCGTTTCCTACGAGCAGTACTTC
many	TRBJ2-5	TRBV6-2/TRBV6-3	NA	CASSFGRTPRTQYF	TGTGCCAGCAGTTTTGGCAGAACCCCACGGACCCAGTACTTC
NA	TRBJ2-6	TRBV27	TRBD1	CASGVQGTGANVLTF	TGTGCCAGCGGGGTACAGGGGACTGGGGCCAACGTCCTGACTTTC